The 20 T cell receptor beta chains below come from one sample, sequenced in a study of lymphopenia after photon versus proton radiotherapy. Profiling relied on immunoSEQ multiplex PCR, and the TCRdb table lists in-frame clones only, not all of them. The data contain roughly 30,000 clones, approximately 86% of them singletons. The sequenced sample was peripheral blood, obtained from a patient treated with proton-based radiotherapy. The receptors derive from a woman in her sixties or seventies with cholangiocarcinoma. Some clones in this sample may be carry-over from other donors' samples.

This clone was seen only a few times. The CDR3, as DNA: TGTGCCAGTAGTATCGGCGCGAGCTCCTACAATGAGCAGTTCTTC. It codes for CASSIGASSYNEQFF. The chain has TRBV19 and TRBJ2-1; D unresolved. Germline CDR1 LNHDA, CDR2 SQIVND (reference sequence). This CDR3 has 15 amino acids. The V end lost 3 bases, the J end lost 0 bases, and 9 bases lay between the germline ends. Filled out from reference TRBV19 and TRBJ2-1, the complete variable domain reads DGGITQSPKYLFRKEGQNVTLSCEQNLNHDAMYWYRQDPGQGLRLIYYSQIVNDFQKGDIAEGYSVSREKKESFPLTVTSAQKNPTAFYLCASSIGASSYNEQFFGPGTRLTVL.

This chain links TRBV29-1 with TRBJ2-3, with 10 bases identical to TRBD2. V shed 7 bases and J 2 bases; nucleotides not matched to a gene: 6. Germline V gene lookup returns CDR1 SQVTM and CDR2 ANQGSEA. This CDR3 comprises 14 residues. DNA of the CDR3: TGCAGCGCTGCCGGACTAGCGGCCACAGATACGCAGTATTTT. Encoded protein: CSAAGLAATDTQYF.

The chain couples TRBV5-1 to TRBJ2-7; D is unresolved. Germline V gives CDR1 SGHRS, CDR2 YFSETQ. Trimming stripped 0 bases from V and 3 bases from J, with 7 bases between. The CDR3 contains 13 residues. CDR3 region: CASSLAVSYEQYF. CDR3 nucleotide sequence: TGCGCCAGCAGCTTGGCAGTCAGCTACGAGCAGTACTTC.

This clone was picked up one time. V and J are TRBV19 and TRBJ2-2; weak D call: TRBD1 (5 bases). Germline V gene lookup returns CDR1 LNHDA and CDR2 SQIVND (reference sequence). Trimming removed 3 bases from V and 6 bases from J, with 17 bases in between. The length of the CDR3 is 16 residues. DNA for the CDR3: TGTGCCAGTAGTATCACCTTGGGCCAGGGTGCCGGGGAGCTGTTTTTT. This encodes CASSITLGQGAGELFF. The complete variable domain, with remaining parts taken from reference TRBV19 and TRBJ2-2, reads DGGITQSPKYLFRKEGQNVTLSCEQNLNHDAMYWYRQDPGQGLRLIYYSQIVNDFQKGDIAEGYSVSREKKESFPLTVTSAQKNPTAFYLCASSITLGQGAGELFFGEGSRLTVL.

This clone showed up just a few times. CDR3 sequence (DNA): TGTGCCAGCTCACCCCGGGGACTTCAATCCAATGAGCAGTTCTTC. Translated, it gives CASSPRGLQSNEQFF. The J gene is TRBJ2-1, the V gene TRBV18; a weak D match, TRBD2 (6 bases). The CDR3 sequence is 15 residues long. V was shortened by 3 bases and J by 6 bases, with 15 bases between the two germline ends. The germline gives CDR1 KGHSH, CDR2 LQKENI.

The DNA of the CDR3 is TGCGCCAGCAGCCCGTTTAGCGGTTCTGGGGCCAACGTCCTGACTTTC. This sequence encodes CASSPFSGSGANVLTF. The gene calls are TRBV5-1 and TRBJ2-6, with D possibly TRBD2 on 6 matching bases. The germline V gene encodes CDR1 SGHRS and CDR2 YFSETQ. CDR3 length equals 16 residues. The V end was cut by 4 bases, the J end by 1 base, with 12 bases between. Looking up the rest from reference TRBV5-1 and TRBJ2-6 gives the full variable domain: KAGVTQTPRYLIKTRGQQVTLSCSPISGHRSVSWYQQTPGQGLQFLFEYFSETQRNKGNFPGRFSGRQFSNSRSEMNVSTLELGDSALYLCASSPFSGSGANVLTFGAGSRLTVL.

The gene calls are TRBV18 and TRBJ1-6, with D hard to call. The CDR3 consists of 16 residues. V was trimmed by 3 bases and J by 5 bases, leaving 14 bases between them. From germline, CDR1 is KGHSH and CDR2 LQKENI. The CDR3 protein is CASSPLTLRDNSPLHF. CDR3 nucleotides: TGTGCCAGCTCACCGTTAACATTAAGGGATAATTCACCCCTCCACTTT. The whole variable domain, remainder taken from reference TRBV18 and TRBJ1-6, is NAGVMQNPRHLVRRRGQEARLRCSPMKGHSHVYWYRQLPEEGLKFMVYLQKENIIDESGMPKERFSAEFPKEGPSILRIQQVVRGDSAAYFCASSPLTLRDNSPLHFGNGTRLTVT.

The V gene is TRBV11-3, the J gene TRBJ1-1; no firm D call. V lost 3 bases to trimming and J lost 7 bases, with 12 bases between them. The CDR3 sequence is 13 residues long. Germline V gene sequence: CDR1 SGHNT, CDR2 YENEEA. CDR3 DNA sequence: TGTGCCAGCAGCTTGAGCGGTAACGATGAAGCTTTCTTT. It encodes CASSLSGNDEAFF.

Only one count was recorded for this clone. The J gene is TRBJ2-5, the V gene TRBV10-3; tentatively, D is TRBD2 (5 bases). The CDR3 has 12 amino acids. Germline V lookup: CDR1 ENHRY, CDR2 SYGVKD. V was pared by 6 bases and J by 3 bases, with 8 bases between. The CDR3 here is CAIRREKETQYF. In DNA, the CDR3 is TGTGCCATCAGGAGGGAAAAAGAGACCCAGTACTTC.

This chain's CDR3 is CASSNSAGSRTEAFF. The DNA of the CDR3 is TGCGCCAGCAGCAATTCCGCAGGGTCCCGCACTGAAGCTTTCTTT. The V and J genes are TRBV5-1 and TRBJ1-1, with D tentatively TRBD1 (5 bases). This CDR3 has 15 amino acids. V gave up 4 bases and J gave up 4 bases, with 17 bases separating them. CDR1 SGHRS and CDR2 YFSETQ come from the germline V gene.

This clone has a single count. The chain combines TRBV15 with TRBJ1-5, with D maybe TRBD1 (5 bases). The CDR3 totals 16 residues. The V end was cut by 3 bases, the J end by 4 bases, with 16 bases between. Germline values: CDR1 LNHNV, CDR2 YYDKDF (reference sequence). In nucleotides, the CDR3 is TGTGCCACCAGCAGCCCCCGGCAGGGCGGGAATCAGCCCCAGCATTTT. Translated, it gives CATSSPRQGGNQPQHF.

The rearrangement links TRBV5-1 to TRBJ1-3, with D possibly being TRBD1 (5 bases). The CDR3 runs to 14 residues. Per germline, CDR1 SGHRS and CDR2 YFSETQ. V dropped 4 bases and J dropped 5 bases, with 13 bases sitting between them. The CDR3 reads CASSAGTGRNTIYF. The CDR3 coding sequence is TGCGCCAGCAGCGCCGGGACCGGGAGAAACACCATATATTTT.

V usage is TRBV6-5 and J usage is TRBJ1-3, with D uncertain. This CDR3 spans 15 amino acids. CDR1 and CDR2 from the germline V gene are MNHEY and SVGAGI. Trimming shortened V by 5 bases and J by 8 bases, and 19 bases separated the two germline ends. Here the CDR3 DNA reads TGTGCCAGCAGTACCGGCTGGGAGGGTAGGTACACCATATATTTT. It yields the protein CASSTGWEGRYTIYF.

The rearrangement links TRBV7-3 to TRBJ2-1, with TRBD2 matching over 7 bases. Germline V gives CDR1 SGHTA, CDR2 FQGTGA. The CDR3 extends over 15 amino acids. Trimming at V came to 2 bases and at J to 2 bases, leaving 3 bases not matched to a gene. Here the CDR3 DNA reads TGTGCCAGCAGCTTAGACGGGGGGACCTACAATGAGCAGTTCTTC. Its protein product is CASSLDGGTYNEQFF.

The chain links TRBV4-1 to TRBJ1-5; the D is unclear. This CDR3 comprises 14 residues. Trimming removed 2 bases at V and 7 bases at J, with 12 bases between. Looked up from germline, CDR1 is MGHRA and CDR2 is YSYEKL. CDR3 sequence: CASSQTRVGQPQHF. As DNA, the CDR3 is TGCGCCAGCAGCCAAACGAGGGTCGGCCAGCCCCAGCATTTT.

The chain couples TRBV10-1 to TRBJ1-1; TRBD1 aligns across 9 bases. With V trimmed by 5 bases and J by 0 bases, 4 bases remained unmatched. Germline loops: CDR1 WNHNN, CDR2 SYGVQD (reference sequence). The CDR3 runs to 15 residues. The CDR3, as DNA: TGCGCCAGCAGTCCCGGGACAGGGATGAACACTGAAGCTTTCTTT. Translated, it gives CASSPGTGMNTEAFF.

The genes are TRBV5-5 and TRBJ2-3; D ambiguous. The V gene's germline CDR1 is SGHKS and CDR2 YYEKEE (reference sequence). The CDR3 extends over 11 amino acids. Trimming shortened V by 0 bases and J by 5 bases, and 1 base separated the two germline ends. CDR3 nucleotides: TGTGCCAGCAGCTTGGGAGATACGCAGTATTTT. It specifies CASSLGDTQYF.

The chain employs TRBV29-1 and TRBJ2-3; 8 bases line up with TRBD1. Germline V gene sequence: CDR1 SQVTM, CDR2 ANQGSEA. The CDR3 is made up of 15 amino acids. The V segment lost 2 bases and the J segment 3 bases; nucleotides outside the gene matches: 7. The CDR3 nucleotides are TGCAGCGTTGAATCTGGGGACAGGAGTACAGATACGCAGTATTTT. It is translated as CSVESGDRSTDTQYF.

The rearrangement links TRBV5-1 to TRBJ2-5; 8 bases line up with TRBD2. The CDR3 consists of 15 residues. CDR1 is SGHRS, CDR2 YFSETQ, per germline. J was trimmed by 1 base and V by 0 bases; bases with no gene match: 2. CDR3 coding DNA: TGCGCCAGCAGCTTGGTCGGGAGGGCCCAAGAGACCCAGTACTTC. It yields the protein CASSLVGRAQETQYF.

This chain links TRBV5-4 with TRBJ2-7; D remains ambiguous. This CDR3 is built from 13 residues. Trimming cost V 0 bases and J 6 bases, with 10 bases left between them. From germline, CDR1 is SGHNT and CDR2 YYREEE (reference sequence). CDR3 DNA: TGTGCCAGCAGCTTGGTCGGCCAGCCCGAGCAGTACTTC. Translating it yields CASSLVGQPEQYF.